The 17 T cell receptor beta chains reported below all come from one sample, sequenced in a study of blood T cell repertoires in COVID-19. Profiling relied on immunoSEQ multiplex PCR, and the TCRdb table lists in-frame clones only, not all of them. The sample lists 50,000 to 75,000 clones, 65% to 90% occurring once. The specimen sequenced was peripheral blood. These receptors all come from a woman aged 80 or over with active or convalescent COVID-19.

The CDR3 coding sequence is TGTGCCAGCAGCAGAACTAGCGGGGAGATGGGGCAGACCCAGTACTTC. Its protein is CASSRTSGEMGQTQYF. This sequence joins TRBV7-2 and TRBJ2-5; 10 nucleotides line up with TRBD2. The V gene end was trimmed by 5 bases and the J gene end by 6 bases; junction bases not matched to a gene: 12. Looked up from germline, CDR1 is SGHTA and CDR2 is FQGNSA. The CDR3 runs to 16 residues.

This clone was picked up one time. V gene TRBV28 combines with J gene TRBJ2-7; TRBD2 aligns across 8 bases. V dropped 6 bases and J dropped 3; count of bases not matched to a gene: 7. Germline V CDR1 and CDR2: MDHEN, SYDVKM. The CDR3 runs to 14 residues. The CDR3 spells CASRPGGGSYEQYF. Here the CDR3 DNA reads TGTGCCAGCAGACCCGGGGGGGGCAGCTACGAGCAGTACTTC.

The rearrangement uses TRBV7-2 and TRBJ2-3; 12 bases align to TRBD2. This CDR3 comprises 15 residues. Germline V gives CDR1 SGHTA, CDR2 FQGNSA. V gave up 4 bases and J gave up 5 bases; unmatched junction bases: 4. This CDR3 reads CASSYLAGGGDTQYF. The CDR3 coding sequence is TGTGCCAGCAGCTATCTAGCGGGGGGGGGAGATACGCAGTATTTT.

V is TRBV9 and J is TRBJ2-1; 11 bases agree with TRBD2. From germline, CDR1 is SGDLS and CDR2 YYNGEE. Germline trimming cut 0 bases from V and 1 base from J; bases unmatched to any gene: 6. This CDR3 has 18 residues. The CDR3 region is CASSVVVSGGASYNEQFF. The CDR3 nucleotides read TGTGCCAGCAGCGTAGTTGTTAGCGGGGGGGCATCCTACAATGAGCAGTTCTTC.

This clone was observed once. The chain joins TRBV14 to TRBJ1-2, with a tentative D call TRBD1 (5 bases). CDR1 and CDR2 (germline): SGHDN, FVKESK. V lost 4 bases and J 8 bases, leaving 11 bases between the germline ends. This CDR3 has 12 residues. The CDR3 is CASSLGGEGYTF. CDR3 nucleotides: TGTGCCAGCAGCCTCGGGGGGGAAGGCTACACCTTC.

V usage is TRBV6-5 and J usage is TRBJ2-3; tentative D call: TRBD1 (7 bases). The CDR3 loop spans 13 amino acids. Trimming removed 6 bases from V and 6 bases from J, with 13 bases in between. The germline V gene has CDR1 MNHEY and CDR2 SVGAGI. The CDR3 bases are TGTGCCAGCAGCCCCAGGGGGGCCGATACGCAGTATTTT. It specifies CASSPRGADTQYF.

This clone has only one observation. The chain recombines TRBV10-1 with TRBJ1-1, with D possibly matching TRBD1 (5 bases). Germline V lookup: CDR1 WNHNN, CDR2 SYGVQD (reference sequence). The CDR3 length is 13 residues. Trimming shortened V by 6 bases and J by 4 bases, and 12 bases separated the two germline ends. CDR3 in amino acids: CASRSGDRTEAFF. Written as DNA, the CDR3 is TGCGCCAGCAGATCGGGGGATCGCACTGAAGCTTTCTTT.

The V call is TRBV10-3, the J call TRBJ2-3; 9 positions agree with TRBD1. V lost 3 bases, J lost 4 bases, and 2 bases stayed unmatched. Germline-derived CDR1 and CDR2 are ENHRY and SYGVKD. The CDR3 totals 14 residues. CDR3 sequence reads: CAISEQGAADTQYF. In DNA, the CDR3 is TGTGCCATCAGTGAACAGGGGGCCGCAGATACGCAGTATTTT.

The chain recombines TRBV7-9 with TRBJ1-1, with D hard to call. This CDR3 region has 14 residues. The germline V gene encodes CDR1 SEHNR and CDR2 FQNEAQ (reference sequence). With 5 bases removed from V and 2 bases from J, the gap between germline ends came to 12 bases. DNA of the CDR3: TGTGCCAGCAGCAAAGCCGGGAAAAACACTGAAGCTTTCTTT. Translation: CASSKAGKNTEAFF.

The chain combines TRBV6-2 or TRBV6-3 with TRBJ1-2, with no clear D. V gave up 2 bases and J gave up 7 bases, with 14 bases separating them. The V gene's germline CDR1 is MNHEY and CDR2 SVGEGT. The CDR3 runs 14 residues. The CDR3 coding sequence is TGTGCCAGCAGTTACGGTACACCTAGTTCTGGCTACACCTTC. Its protein product is CASSYGTPSSGYTF.

V gene TRBV27 combines with J gene TRBJ1-4; D not certain. CDR3 size: 12 residues. Germline V CDR1 and CDR2: MNHEY, SMNVEV (reference sequence). V was shortened by 3 bases and J by 5 bases, with 4 bases between the two germline ends. This CDR3 is CASSFRNEKLFF. The CDR3 DNA reads TGTGCCAGCAGTTTCAGGAATGAAAAACTGTTTTTT.

The chain is built from TRBV28 and TRBJ1-3; D might be TRBD1 (5 bases). V lost 7 bases and J lost 0, with 16 bases in between. This CDR3 contains 16 residues. Germline V CDR1 and CDR2: MDHEN, SYDVKM. The CDR3 DNA is TGTGCCAGCACCACCCCGGGACTCTTCTCTGGAAACACCATATATTTT. It encodes CASTTPGLFSGNTIYF.

This chain uses TRBV9 with TRBJ1-2, with 8 bases identical to TRBD1. The CDR3 covers 14 residues. CDR1 and CDR2 from the germline V gene are SGDLS and YYNGEE. With 3 bases clipped from V and 8 bases from J, the junction kept 9 bases outside the gene matches. CDR3 amino acids: CASSAADRVGGYTF. The CDR3 DNA follows: TGTGCCAGCAGCGCCGCGGACAGGGTAGGCGGCTACACCTTC.

This clone has just a few counts. The chain joins TRBV6-1 to TRBJ1-2, with TRBD1 as a possible D gene (6 bases). CDR1 MNHNS and CDR2 SASEGT come from the germline V gene. The CDR3 has 13 residues. Trimming removed 3 bases at V and 4 bases at J, with 9 bases between. CDR3 sequence (DNA): TGTGCCAGCAGTGACAGGGGCCCCTATGGCTACACCTTC. This sequence encodes CASSDRGPYGYTF.

The chain is built from TRBV28 and TRBJ2-7; a weak D match, TRBD1 (5 bases). CDR3 length equals 13 residues. Between the trimmed V and J ends, which lost 3 bases and 2 bases, there was a span of 8 bases. Germline V CDR1 and CDR2: MDHEN, SYDVKM. The chain's CDR3 is CASSFQGPYEQYF. CDR3 DNA sequence: TGTGCCAGCAGTTTTCAGGGTCCCTACGAGCAGTACTTC.

The chain is built from TRBV5-4 and TRBJ1-6; a possible D gene is TRBD1 (6 bases). Between the trimmed V and J ends, which lost 0 bases and 9 bases, there was a span of 10 bases. Germline V lookup: CDR1 SGHNT, CDR2 YYREEE (reference sequence). This CDR3 spans 14 amino acids. This CDR3 is CASSLAQGTSPLHF. CDR3 bases: TGTGCCAGCAGCTTGGCACAGGGAACTTCACCCCTCCACTTT.

This clone was counted between two and nine times. The J gene is TRBJ1-1, the V gene TRBV28, with 8 bases aligning to TRBD1. Trimming at V came to 2 bases and at J to 0 bases, leaving 11 bases not matched to a gene. Germline CDR1 reads MDHEN; CDR2 reads SYDVKM. The CDR3 has 18 amino acids. CDR3 amino acids: CASSLRIPGQAMNTEAFF. CDR3 DNA sequence: TGTGCCAGCAGTTTAAGGATCCCGGGACAGGCCATGAACACTGAAGCTTTCTTT.